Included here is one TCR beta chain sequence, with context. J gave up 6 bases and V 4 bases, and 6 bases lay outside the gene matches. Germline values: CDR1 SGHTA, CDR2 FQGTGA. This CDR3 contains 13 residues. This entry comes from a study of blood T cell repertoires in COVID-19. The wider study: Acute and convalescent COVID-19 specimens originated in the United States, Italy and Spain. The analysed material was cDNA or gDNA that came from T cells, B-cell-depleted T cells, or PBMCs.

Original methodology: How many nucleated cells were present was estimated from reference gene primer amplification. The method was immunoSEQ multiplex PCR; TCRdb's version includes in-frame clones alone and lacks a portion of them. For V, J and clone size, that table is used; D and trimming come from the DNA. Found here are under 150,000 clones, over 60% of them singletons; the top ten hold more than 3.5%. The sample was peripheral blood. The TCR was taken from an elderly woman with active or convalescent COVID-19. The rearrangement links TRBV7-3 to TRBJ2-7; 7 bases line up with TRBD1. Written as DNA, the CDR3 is TGTGCCAGCAGCTCCTCACAGGGGACCGAGCAGTACTTC. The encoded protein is CASSSSQGTEQYF.